Listed below are T cell receptor beta chains from one sample, sequenced in a study of response to subunit inactivated influenza vaccine. Using its own MiXCR run on the RT-PCR reads, TCRdb lists one record per CDR3 protein. The table includes roughly 500,000 distinct CDR3 sequences, approximately 15% detected once. The starting material was CD4+ T cells sorted from PBMCs, obtained 23 to 25 months after vaccination. The receptors were gathered from a man aged 45 to 70 who received an inactivated influenza vaccine. The CDR3 runs from the conserved cysteine through the conserved F or W. Fields, in order: J gene, D gene, V gene, clone size, CDR3 DNA, CDR3 protein. A D gene is named only where the DNA matches it firmly. For some rows the clone size is stated as once, few or many, or as a class when expanded; others skip it.

>TRBJ1-1|TRBD1|TRBV20-1|few
TGCAGTGCTAGAGGACAGGGTTTCACTGAAGCTTTCTTT
CSARGQGFTEAFF
>TRBJ2-1|NA|TRBV27|NA
TGTGCCAGCAGTTTCGGGAGCTCCTACAATGAGCAGTTCTTC
CASSFGSSYNEQFF
>TRBJ2-3|NA|TRBV28|NA
TGTGCCAGCAGTTGGGGGGGACAGGGCACAGATACGCAGTATTTT
CASSWGGQGTDTQYF
>TRBJ1-1|TRBD1|TRBV12-3/TRBV12-4|few
TGTGCCAGCACCCTTACAGGGGGCGCCGGCACTGAAGCTTTCTTT
CASTLTGGAGTEAFF
>TRBJ2-1|TRBD2|TRBV19|NA
TGTGCCAGTAGTACCCGTCTAGCGGGGGGGCCCGATGAGCAGTTCTTC
CASSTRLAGGPDEQFF
>TRBJ1-4|NA|TRBV5-5|NA
TGTGCCAGCAGCTTTTTTCTGGGGCCGTCGGGTGAAAAACTGTTTTTT
CASSFFLGPSGEKLFF
>TRBJ1-4|NA|TRBV2|NA
TGTGCCAGCAGGAGGGGAACTAATGAAAAACTGTTTTTT
CASRRGTNEKLFF
>TRBJ2-3|NA|TRBV29-1|NA
TGCAGCGTTGCCCCCGGGTCCACAGATACGCAGTATTTT
CSVAPGSTDTQYF
>TRBJ2-1|TRBD1|TRBV6-1|NA
TGTGCCGCGGGACAGGGGGCTTTCGTTAAGCAGTTCTTC
CAAGQGAFVKQFF
>TRBJ2-5|NA|TRBV20-1|few
TGCAGCGCGACCCGAGGAACAGGGAGGTCGGGAGAGACCCAGTACTTC
CSATRGTGRSGETQYF
>TRBJ2-1|NA|TRBV9|few
TGTGCCAGCAGCGTAGGCCCGGGACGATCCGCGGATGAGCAGTTCTTC
CASSVGPGRSADEQFF
>TRBJ1-1|TRBD1|TRBV28|NA
TGTGCCAGCAGATCGACAGGGAGGTTGGGGATGAACACTGAAGCTTTCTTT
CASRSTGRLGMNTEAFF
>TRBJ1-3|NA|TRBV3-1|NA
TGTGCCAGCAGCCAAGATCATAAGGGCTGGGGCTCTGGAAACACCATATATTTT
CASSQDHKGWGSGNTIYF
>TRBJ2-1|NA|TRBV7-9|NA
TGTACCAGCAGCCCCGTAGGGCGGAATGAGCAGTTCTTC
CTSSPVGRNEQFF
>TRBJ2-7|NA|TRBV9|few
TGTGCCAGCAGCGTAGGTCCGGCAGACCTCTACGAGCAGTACTTC
CASSVGPADLYEQYF
>TRBJ2-1|TRBD2|TRBV27|few
TGTGCCAGCAGCTCAGCGGGGGGCTCCTACAATGAGCAGTTCTTC
CASSSAGGSYNEQFF
>TRBJ2-5|TRBD1|TRBV4-1|many
TGCGCCAGCAGCCAAGATGGACAGGGGGAAGAGACCCAGTACTTC
CASSQDGQGEETQYF
>TRBJ1-5|NA|TRBV4-1|NA
TGCGCCAGCAGCCAAGATACGAAGCTGCGCCAGCATTTT
CASSQDTKLRQHF
>TRBJ2-2|NA|TRBV19|NA
TGTGCCAGTAGTTCAGGGAGAGGTGGGAACACCGGGGAGCTGTTTTTT
CASSSGRGGNTGELFF
>TRBJ2-5|NA|TRBV15|NA
TGTGCCACCAGCAGAGATATTGGGGGGCAAGAGACCCAGTACTTC
CATSRDIGGQETQYF
>TRBJ1-1|NA|TRBV4-1|NA
TGCGCCAGCAGCCATTATCAGGGAACTGAAGCTTTCTTT
CASSHYQGTEAFF
>TRBJ2-5|NA|TRBV7-2|NA
TGTGCCAGCAGCGCCTACAGGGAGACCCAGTACTTC
CASSAYRETQYF
>TRBJ2-3|TRBD2|TRBV20-1|NA
TGCAGTGCTGGAGCGGGAGTCACGCAGTATTTT
CSAGAGVTQYF
>TRBJ2-2|NA|TRBV6-2/TRBV6-3|NA
TGTGCCAGCAGTTACCCAGACGGGGAGCTGTTTTTT
CASSYPDGELFF
>TRBJ2-4|NA|TRBV19|NA
TGTGCCAGTAGTTCCCTGGGACTCCCGGGGACCAAAAACATTCAGTACTTC
CASSSLGLPGTKNIQYF
>TRBJ2-1|TRBD2|TRBV18|once
TGTGCCAGCTCACCACCGAGTATTAGCGGGGGGGCAGGTTTCTACAATGAGCAGTTCTTC
CASSPPSISGGAGFYNEQFF
>TRBJ2-4|TRBD1|TRBV28|NA
TGTGCCAGCATTGGGTCGGGACAGGGCCTAAACATTCAGTACTTC
CASIGSGQGLNIQYF
>TRBJ2-1|TRBD2|TRBV20-1|few
TGCAGTGCTAGGACGACAGTCGAACTAGCGGCCTACAATGAGCAGTTCTTC
CSARTTVELAAYNEQFF
>TRBJ1-1|NA|TRBV3-1|few
TGTGCCAGCAGCCCCTTTCAGGGCGGCGGCACTGAAGCTTTCTTT
CASSPFQGGGTEAFF
>TRBJ1-6|NA|TRBV29-1|NA
TGCAGCGTAAGGGACGGTAATAATTCACCCCTCCACTTT
CSVRDGNNSPLHF
>TRBJ2-3|NA|TRBV6-5|few
TGTGCCAGCAGTTACCCTTCGGAGAGGGATCCGTTCTCAGATACGCAGTATTTT
CASSYPSERDPFSDTQYF
>TRBJ2-2|NA|TRBV5-4|NA
TGTGCCAGCAGCGAGGGGAGTCCCGGGGAGCTGTTTTTT
CASSEGSPGELFF
>TRBJ1-2|TRBD1|TRBV20-1|NA
TGCAGTGCTCAACAGGGGGCCCGTGGCTACACCTTC
CSAQQGARGYTF
>TRBJ2-2|NA|TRBV7-2|NA
TGTGCCAGCAGCCTGGGTGGGGGGGCTGGTACCGGGGAGCTGTTTTTT
CASSLGGGAGTGELFF
>TRBJ1-1|TRBD1|TRBV7-9|NA
TGTGCCAGCAGCTTAGGACAGGGTCAAGCTTTCTTT
CASSLGQGQAFF
>TRBJ2-1|NA|TRBV5-5|few
TGTGCCAGCAGTCAAGGAGGGGATAGCTCCTACAATGAGCAGTTCTTC
CASSQGGDSSYNEQFF
>TRBJ1-1|NA|TRBV7-2|few
TGTGCCAGCAGCTTAGCGACCGGAGGCAAGTTCTTT
CASSLATGGKFF
>TRBJ2-3|NA|TRBV5-1|once
TGCGCCAGCAGCTTCGGTCAGATTATCACAGATACGCAGTATTTT
CASSFGQIITDTQYF
>TRBJ2-1|TRBD1|TRBV20-1|many
TGCAGTGCTAGACCAGGACAGGTGGTCAATGAGCAGTTCTTC
CSARPGQVVNEQFF
>TRBJ2-1|TRBD2|TRBV20-1|few
TGCAGTGCTCCCGGGACTAGACGAAACAATGAGCAGTTCTTC
CSAPGTRRNNEQFF
>TRBJ2-3|TRBD2|TRBV12-3/TRBV12-4|many
TGTGCCAGCAGTCCCCGGGGTAGCGGGGGGCCCGCAGATACGCAGTATTTT
CASSPRGSGGPADTQYF
>TRBJ1-2|TRBD1|TRBV29-1|few
TGCAGCGTTGACAGGGGGGTCTATGGCTACACCTTC
CSVDRGVYGYTF
>TRBJ2-5|NA|TRBV5-1|few
TGCGCCAGCGGCAACGGGGGCCCACAAGAGACCCAGTACTTC
CASGNGGPQETQYF
>TRBJ2-5|TRBD1|TRBV27|few
TGTGCCAGCTCTTCAAGGGGGCAGGTTCTTCTAGGAGAGACCCAGTACTTC
CASSSRGQVLLGETQYF
>TRBJ2-3|NA|TRBV10-3|NA
TGTGCCATCAGGAGTTACAGCGGGAGCACAGATACGCAGTATTTT
CAIRSYSGSTDTQYF
>TRBJ2-7|TRBD1|TRBV3-1|NA
TGTGCCAGCAGCCAAGTTCCTGGACAGGGCTCCTACGAGCAGTACTTC
CASSQVPGQGSYEQYF
>TRBJ2-1|NA|TRBV3-1|once
TGTGCCAGCAGCCCGCTAGGGGGTAGCAGTAATTTCAATGAGCAGTTCTTC
CASSPLGGSSNFNEQFF
>TRBJ2-7|NA|TRBV5-1|NA
TGCGCCAGCAGCTTGACAACAGGGGGGGAAACCTACGAGCAGTACTTC
CASSLTTGGETYEQYF
>TRBJ1-2|TRBD1|TRBV6-5|many
TGTGCCAGCAGTTACCCGCCGGGACAGGGAGGTGGCTACACCTTC
CASSYPPGQGGGYTF
>TRBJ2-3|TRBD2|TRBV27|few
TGTGCCAGCAAGGGCGCGGGGGTCACAGATACGCAGTATTTT
CASKGAGVTDTQYF
>TRBJ1-1|NA|TRBV6-2/TRBV6-3|many
TGTGCCAGCAGTTACGGGAGCTCGATCACTGAAGCTTTCTTT
CASSYGSSITEAFF
>TRBJ1-1|TRBD1|TRBV3-1|many
TGCGCCAGCAGCCCACAGGGGGTGTCGACTGAAGCTTTCTTT
CASSPQGVSTEAFF
>TRBJ1-2|NA|TRBV20-1|many
TGCAGTGCTAGGGGTGGAGCTTATGGCTACACCTTC
CSARGGAYGYTF
>TRBJ2-7|TRBD2|TRBV6-1|NA
TGTGCCAGCAGTCATAGCGGGAACTACGAGCAGTACTTC
CASSHSGNYEQYF
>TRBJ2-3|NA|TRBV28|few
TGTGCCAGCAGTAGTAATCGGGGTGGAGGCACAGATACGCAGTATTTT
CASSSNRGGGTDTQYF
>TRBJ2-5|NA|TRBV3-1|once
TGTGCCAGCAGCCCTCGACTAGTAGAGACCCAGTACTTC
CASSPRLVETQYF